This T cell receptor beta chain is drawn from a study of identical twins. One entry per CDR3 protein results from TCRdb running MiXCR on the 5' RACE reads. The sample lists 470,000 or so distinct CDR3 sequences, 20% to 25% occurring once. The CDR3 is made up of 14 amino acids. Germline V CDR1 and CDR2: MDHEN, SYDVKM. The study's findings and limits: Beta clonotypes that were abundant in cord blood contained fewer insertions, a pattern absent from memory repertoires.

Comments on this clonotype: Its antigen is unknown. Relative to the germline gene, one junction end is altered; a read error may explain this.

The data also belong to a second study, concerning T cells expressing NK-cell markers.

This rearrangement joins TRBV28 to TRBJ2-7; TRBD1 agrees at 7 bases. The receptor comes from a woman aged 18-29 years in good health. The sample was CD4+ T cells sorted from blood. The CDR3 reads CAGSSAGGSYEQYF. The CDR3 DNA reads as TGTGCCGGCAGTTCGGCAGGGGGCTCCTACGAGCAGTACTTC. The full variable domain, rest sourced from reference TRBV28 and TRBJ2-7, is DVKVTQSSRYLVKRTGEKVFLECVQDMDHENMFWYRQDPGLGLRLIYFSYDVKMKEKGDIPEGYSVSREKKERFSLILESASTNQTSMYLCAGSSAGGSYEQYFGPGTRLTVT.